Listed below are T cell receptor beta chains from one sample, sequenced in a study of Graves' ophthalmopathy and Graves' hyperthyroidism. In TCRdb, the multiplex PCR reads were re-called with MiXCR into one record per CDR3 protein. The sample contains under 350,000 distinct CDR3 sequences, roughly a sixth of which appear only once. The material sequenced was peripheral blood. The receptors stem from an adult man with Graves' ophthalmopathy. CDR3s include the opening cysteine and the closing phenylalanine or tryptophan. The size of a clone is reported for some rows only, either as once, few or many, or as a class for expanded clones.

J,size,V,CDR3
TRBJ1-5,many,TRBV20-1,CSAAGGMGNQPQHF
TRBJ1-1,NA,TRBV19,CASSIGHANTEAFF
TRBJ1-5,many,TRBV28,CVTQTGYNQPQHF
TRBJ2-5,few,TRBV11-2,CASSPAGERETQYF
TRBJ2-2,NA,TRBV6-1,CASSTQGGGELFF
TRBJ2-2,many,TRBV4-1,CASSQDRGHNTGELFF
TRBJ1-3,many,TRBV6-2/TRBV6-3,CASSRPGRSGNTIYF
TRBJ1-6,NA,TRBV5-5,CASSLPTGPNSPLHF
TRBJ1-2,once,TRBV11-2,CASGPGVGLYYGYTF
TRBJ1-6,many,TRBV19,CASSITPGSGSSPLHF
TRBJ1-6,many,TRBV20-1,CSAGQGPASYNSPLHF